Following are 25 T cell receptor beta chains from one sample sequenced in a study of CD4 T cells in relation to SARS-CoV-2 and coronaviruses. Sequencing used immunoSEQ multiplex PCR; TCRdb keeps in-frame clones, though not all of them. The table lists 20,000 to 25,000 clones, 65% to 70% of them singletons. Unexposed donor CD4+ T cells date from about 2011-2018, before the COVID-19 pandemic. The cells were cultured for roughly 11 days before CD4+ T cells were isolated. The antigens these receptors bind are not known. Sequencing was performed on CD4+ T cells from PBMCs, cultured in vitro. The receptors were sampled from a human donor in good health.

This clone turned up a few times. The DNA for the CDR3 is TGTGCCAGCAGCAGACAGTCTAGCAATCAGCCCCAGCATTTT. It encodes CASSRQSSNQPQHF. The rearrangement joins TRBV2 to TRBJ1-5, with D possibly matching TRBD1 (5 bases). Trimming removed 6 bases at V and 0 bases at J, with 9 bases between. Germline CDR1 reads SNHLY; CDR2 reads FYNNEI. The CDR3 spans 14 residues.

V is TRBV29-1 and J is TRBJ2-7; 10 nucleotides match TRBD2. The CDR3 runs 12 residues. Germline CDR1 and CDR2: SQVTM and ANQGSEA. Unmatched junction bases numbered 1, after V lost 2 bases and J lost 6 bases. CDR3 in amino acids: CSVETSGVEQYF. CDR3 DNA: TGCAGCGTTGAAACTAGCGGGGTCGAGCAGTACTTC.

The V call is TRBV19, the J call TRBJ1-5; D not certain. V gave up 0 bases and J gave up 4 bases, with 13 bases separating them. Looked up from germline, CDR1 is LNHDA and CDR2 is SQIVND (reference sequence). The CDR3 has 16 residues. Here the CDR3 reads CASSIEAGSLNQPQHF. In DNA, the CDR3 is TGTGCCAGTAGTATAGAAGCAGGATCCCTAAATCAGCCCCAGCATTTT.

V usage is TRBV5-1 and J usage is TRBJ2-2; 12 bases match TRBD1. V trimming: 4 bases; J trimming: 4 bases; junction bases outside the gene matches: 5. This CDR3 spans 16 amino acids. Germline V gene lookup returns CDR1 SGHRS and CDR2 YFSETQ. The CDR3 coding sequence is TGCGCCAGCAGCCCCGGGACAGGGGGCCGCACCGGGGAGCTGTTTTTT. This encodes CASSPGTGGRTGELFF.

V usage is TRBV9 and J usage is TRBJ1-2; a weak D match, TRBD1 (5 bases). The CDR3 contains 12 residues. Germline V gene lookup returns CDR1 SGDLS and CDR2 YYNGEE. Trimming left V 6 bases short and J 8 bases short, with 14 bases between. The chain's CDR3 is CASKPQGPGYTF. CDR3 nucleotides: TGTGCCAGCAAACCCCAGGGTCCGGGCTACACCTTC.

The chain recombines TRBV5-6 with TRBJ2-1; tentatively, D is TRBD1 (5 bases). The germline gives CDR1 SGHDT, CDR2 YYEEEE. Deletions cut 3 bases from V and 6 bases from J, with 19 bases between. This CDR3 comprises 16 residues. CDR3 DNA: TGTGCCAGCAGCTCGAACTGGGGCCAAGGGTCCAATGAGCAGTTCTTC. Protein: CASSSNWGQGSNEQFF.

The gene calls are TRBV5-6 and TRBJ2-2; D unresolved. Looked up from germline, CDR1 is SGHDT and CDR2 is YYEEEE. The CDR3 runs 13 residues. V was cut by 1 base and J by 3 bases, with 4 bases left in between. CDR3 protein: CASSLIDTGELFF. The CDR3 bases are TGTGCCAGCAGCTTGATTGACACCGGGGAGCTGTTTTTT.

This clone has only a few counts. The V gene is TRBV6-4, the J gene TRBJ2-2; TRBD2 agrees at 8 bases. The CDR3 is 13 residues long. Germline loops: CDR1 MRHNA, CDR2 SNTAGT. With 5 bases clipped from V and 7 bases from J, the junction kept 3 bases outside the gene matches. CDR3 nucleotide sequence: TGTGCCAGCAGTAGCGGGAGAAGCGGGGAGCTGTTTTTT. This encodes CASSSGRSGELFF.

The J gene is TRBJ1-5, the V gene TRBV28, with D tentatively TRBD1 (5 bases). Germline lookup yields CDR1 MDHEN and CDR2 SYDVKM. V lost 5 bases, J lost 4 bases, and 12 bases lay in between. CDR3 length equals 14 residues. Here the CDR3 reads CASSGDQGNQPQHF. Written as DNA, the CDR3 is TGTGCCAGCAGTGGTGATCAGGGAAATCAGCCCCAGCATTTT.

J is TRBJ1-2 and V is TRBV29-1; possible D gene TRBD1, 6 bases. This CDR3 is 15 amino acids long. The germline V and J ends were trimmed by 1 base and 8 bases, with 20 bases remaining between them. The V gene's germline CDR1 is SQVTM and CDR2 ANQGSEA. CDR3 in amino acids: CSVEGPQGMGLGYTF. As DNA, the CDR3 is TGCAGCGTTGAAGGGCCCCAGGGGATGGGGTTAGGCTACACCTTC.

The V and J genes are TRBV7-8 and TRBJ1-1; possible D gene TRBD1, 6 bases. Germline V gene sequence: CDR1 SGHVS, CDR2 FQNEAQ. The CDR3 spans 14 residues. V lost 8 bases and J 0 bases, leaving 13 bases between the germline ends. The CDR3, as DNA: TGTGCCAGCGGGGGGCACGGATTGAACACTGAAGCTTTCTTT. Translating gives CASGGHGLNTEAFF.

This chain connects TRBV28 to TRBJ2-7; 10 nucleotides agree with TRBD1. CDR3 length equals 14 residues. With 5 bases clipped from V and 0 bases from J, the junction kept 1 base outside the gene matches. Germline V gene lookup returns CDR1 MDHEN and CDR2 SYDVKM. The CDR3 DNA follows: TGTGCCAGCAGTCGGACAGGGGGCTCCTACGAGCAGTACTTC. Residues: CASSRTGGSYEQYF.

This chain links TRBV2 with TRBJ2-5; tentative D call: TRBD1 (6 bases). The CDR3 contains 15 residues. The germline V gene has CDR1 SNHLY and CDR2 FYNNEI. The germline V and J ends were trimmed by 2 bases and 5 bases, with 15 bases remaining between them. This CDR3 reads CASSEWGLVVETQYF. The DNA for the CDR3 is TGTGCCAGCAGTGAATGGGGGCTAGTAGTTGAGACCCAGTACTTC.

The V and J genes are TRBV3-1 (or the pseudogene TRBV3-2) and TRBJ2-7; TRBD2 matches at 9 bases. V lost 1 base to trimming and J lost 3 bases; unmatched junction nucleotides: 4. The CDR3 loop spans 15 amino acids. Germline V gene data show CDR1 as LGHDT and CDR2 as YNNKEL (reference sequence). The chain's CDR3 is CASSQGLAGLYEQYF. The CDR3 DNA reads TGTGCCAGCAGCCAAGGGCTAGCGGGGCTCTACGAGCAGTACTTC.

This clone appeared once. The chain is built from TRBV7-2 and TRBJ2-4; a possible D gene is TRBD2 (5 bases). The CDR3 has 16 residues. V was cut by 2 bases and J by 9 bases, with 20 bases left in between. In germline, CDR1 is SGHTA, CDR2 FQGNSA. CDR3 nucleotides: TGTGCCAGCAGCTTAAGGTCTGTAGAGGGTGGAGGCATTCAGTACTTC. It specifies CASSLRSVEGGGIQYF.

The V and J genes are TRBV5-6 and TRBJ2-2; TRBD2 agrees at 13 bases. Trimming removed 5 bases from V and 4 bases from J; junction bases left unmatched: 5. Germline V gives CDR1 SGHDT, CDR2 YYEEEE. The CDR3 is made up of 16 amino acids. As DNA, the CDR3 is TGTGCCAGCAGACTAGCGGGGGGGATGAGCACCGGGGAGCTGTTTTTT. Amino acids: CASRLAGGMSTGELFF.

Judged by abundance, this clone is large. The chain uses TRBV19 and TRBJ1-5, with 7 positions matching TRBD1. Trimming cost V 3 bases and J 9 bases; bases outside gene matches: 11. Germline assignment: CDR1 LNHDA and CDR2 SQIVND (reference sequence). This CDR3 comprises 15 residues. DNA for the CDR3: TGTGCCAGTAGTATCCGACCGACAGGGCTGACGCCCCAGCATTTT. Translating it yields CASSIRPTGLTPQHF.

The CDR3 protein is CASSPRGASIWTQPSYNSPLHF. The CDR3 region has the DNA TGTGCCAGCAGCCCAAGAGGTGCCTCAATCTGGACACAACCCTCCTATAATTCACCCCTCCACTTT. This chain connects TRBV21-1 to TRBJ1-6; the table's D call TRBD1 went unverified against the DNA. TRBV21-1 is described as a pseudogene. CDR3 size: 22 residues.

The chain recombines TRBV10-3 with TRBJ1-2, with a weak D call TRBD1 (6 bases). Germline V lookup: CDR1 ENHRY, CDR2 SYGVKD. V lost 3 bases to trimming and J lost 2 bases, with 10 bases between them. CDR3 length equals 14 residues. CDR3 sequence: CAISEWGGNYGYTF. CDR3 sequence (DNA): TGTGCCATCAGTGAATGGGGGGGCAACTATGGCTACACCTTC.

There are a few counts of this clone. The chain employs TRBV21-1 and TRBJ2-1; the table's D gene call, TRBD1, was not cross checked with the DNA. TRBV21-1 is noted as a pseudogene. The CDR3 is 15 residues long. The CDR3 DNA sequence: TGTGCCAGTCAAAGAGGGACAGGGAGAGTTAGTGAGCAGTTCTTC. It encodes CASQRGTGRVSEQFF.

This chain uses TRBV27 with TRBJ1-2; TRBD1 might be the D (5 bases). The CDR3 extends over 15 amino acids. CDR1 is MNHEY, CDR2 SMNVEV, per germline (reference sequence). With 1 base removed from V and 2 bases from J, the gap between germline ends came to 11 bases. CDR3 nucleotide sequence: TGTGCCAGCAGTTTATGGGGCGGGGTCAACTATGGCTACACCTTC. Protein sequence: CASSLWGGVNYGYTF.

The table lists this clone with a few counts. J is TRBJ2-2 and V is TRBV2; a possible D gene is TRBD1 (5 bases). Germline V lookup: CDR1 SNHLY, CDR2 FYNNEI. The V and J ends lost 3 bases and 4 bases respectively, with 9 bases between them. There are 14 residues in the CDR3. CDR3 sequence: CASSESQGTGELFF. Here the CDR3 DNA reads TGTGCCAGCAGTGAGAGTCAGGGCACCGGGGAGCTGTTTTTT.

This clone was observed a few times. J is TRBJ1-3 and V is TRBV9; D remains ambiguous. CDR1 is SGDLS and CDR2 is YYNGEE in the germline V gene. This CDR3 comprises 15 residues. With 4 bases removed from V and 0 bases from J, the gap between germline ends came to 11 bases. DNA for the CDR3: TGTGCCAGCAGCCCAGCCCCTGCCTCTGGAAACACCATATATTTT. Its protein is CASSPAPASGNTIYF.

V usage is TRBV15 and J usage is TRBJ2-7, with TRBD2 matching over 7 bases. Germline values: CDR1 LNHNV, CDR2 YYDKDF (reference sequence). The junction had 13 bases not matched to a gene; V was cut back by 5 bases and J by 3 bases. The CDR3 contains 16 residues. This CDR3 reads CATSPFRSSGSYEQYF. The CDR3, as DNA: TGTGCCACCAGCCCCTTTAGGTCTAGCGGAAGCTACGAGCAGTACTTC.

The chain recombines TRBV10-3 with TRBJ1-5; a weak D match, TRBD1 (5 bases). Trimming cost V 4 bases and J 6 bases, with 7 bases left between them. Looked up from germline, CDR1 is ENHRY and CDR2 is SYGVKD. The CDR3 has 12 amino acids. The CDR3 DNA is TGTGCCATCAGTGCAGGGAGTCAGCCCCAGCATTTT. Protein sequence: CAISAGSQPQHF.